These T cell receptor beta chains were read from a single sample in a study of regulatory T cells in long-lasting Graves disease. TCRdb reprocessed the multiplex PCR reads via MiXCR and lists one record per CDR3 protein. The sample contains about 560,000 distinct CDR3 sequences, 16% of which appear only once. The sample also formed part of further work on T cells in Graves' hyperthyroidism and ophthalmopathy.

The sample consisted of peripheral blood mononuclear cells (PBMCs), taken at new diagnosis, from a patient treated with antithyroid drugs. The receptors come from a man aged 18 to 29 with Graves disease. CDR3s include the opening cysteine and the closing phenylalanine or tryptophan. Each record gives: D gene, J gene, clone size, V gene, CDR3 protein, CDR3 DNA. D genes are given only for firm matches. A row's size may be missing; if present it is once, few, many or a size class.

D gene: TRBD2
J gene: TRBJ2-7
clone size: many
V gene: TRBV6-1
CDR3 protein: CASSGGTSGSYEQYF
CDR3 DNA: TGTGCCAGCAGTGGGGGGACTAGCGGGAGTTACGAGCAGTACTTC

D gene: NA
J gene: TRBJ1-1
clone size: many
V gene: TRBV13
CDR3 protein: CASSLWGNAEAFF
CDR3 DNA: TGTGCCAGCAGCTTGTGGGGGAACGCTGAAGCTTTCTTT

D gene: TRBD2
J gene: TRBJ2-7
clone size: many
V gene: TRBV7-9
CDR3 protein: CASSLASAGADEQYF
CDR3 DNA: TGTGCCAGCAGCTTAGCGAGTGCGGGAGCGGACGAGCAGTACTTC

D gene: TRBD2
J gene: TRBJ2-5
clone size: many
V gene: TRBV2
CDR3 protein: CASSDSLAGGWQETQYF
CDR3 DNA: TGTGCCAGCAGTGATTCCTTAGCGGGAGGTTGGCAAGAGACCCAGTACTTC

D gene: NA
J gene: TRBJ1-4
clone size: many
V gene: TRBV3-1
CDR3 protein: CASSQRLAGRGEKLFF
CDR3 DNA: TGTGCCAGCAGCCAGCGATTGGCAGGGCGAGGTGAAAAACTGTTTTTT

D gene: NA
J gene: TRBJ2-7
clone size: NA
V gene: TRBV2
CDR3 protein: CASSEADGMKQYF
CDR3 DNA: TGTGCCAGCAGTGAAGCCGACGGGATGAAGCAGTACTTC

D gene: TRBD1
J gene: TRBJ2-7
clone size: few
V gene: TRBV20-1
CDR3 protein: CSAGQGAYEQYF
CDR3 DNA: TGCAGTGCTGGACAGGGAGCTTACGAGCAGTACTTC

D gene: TRBD2
J gene: TRBJ2-3
clone size: many
V gene: TRBV7-3
CDR3 protein: CANSSHSGSGTDTQYF
CDR3 DNA: TGTGCCAACAGCTCCCATAGCGGGAGTGGCACAGATACGCAGTATTTT

D gene: TRBD2
J gene: TRBJ2-2
clone size: NA
V gene: TRBV5-4
CDR3 protein: CASSLGLAGLNTGELFF
CDR3 DNA: TGTGCCAGCAGCCTGGGACTAGCGGGTCTGAACACCGGGGAGCTGTTTTTT

D gene: NA
J gene: TRBJ2-1
clone size: few
V gene: TRBV20-1
CDR3 protein: CSARTWSSYNEQFF
CDR3 DNA: TGCAGTGCTAGGACCTGGAGCTCCTACAATGAGCAGTTCTTC

D gene: TRBD1
J gene: TRBJ1-1
clone size: NA
V gene: TRBV6-1
CDR3 protein: CASFPGTGGITEAFF
CDR3 DNA: TGTGCCAGTTTCCCCGGGACAGGGGGGATCACTGAAGCTTTCTTT

D gene: TRBD2
J gene: TRBJ2-1
clone size: few
V gene: TRBV5-6
CDR3 protein: CASSPSSGFNEQFF
CDR3 DNA: TGTGCCAGCAGCCCCTCTAGCGGGTTCAATGAGCAGTTCTTC

D gene: TRBD1
J gene: TRBJ2-6
clone size: NA
V gene: TRBV2
CDR3 protein: CASKNIRGKDVSGANVLTF
CDR3 DNA: TGTGCCAGCAAGAATATCAGGGGGAAAGATGTCTCTGGGGCCAACGTCCTGACTTTC

D gene: TRBD2
J gene: TRBJ2-3
clone size: NA
V gene: TRBV5-1
CDR3 protein: CASSSPLADPTDTQYF
CDR3 DNA: TGCGCCAGCAGCTCTCCACTAGCGGATCCCACAGATACGCAGTATTTT

D gene: TRBD1
J gene: TRBJ1-2
clone size: many
V gene: TRBV10-3
CDR3 protein: CAISESQGLNYGYTF
CDR3 DNA: TGTGCCATCAGTGAGTCACAGGGGCTAAACTATGGCTACACCTTC

D gene: NA
J gene: TRBJ1-1
clone size: many
V gene: TRBV27
CDR3 protein: CASRGLGLGRYTEAFF
CDR3 DNA: TGTGCCAGCAGGGGGCTTGGGTTGGGGAGATATACTGAAGCTTTCTTT

D gene: TRBD2
J gene: TRBJ2-5
clone size: many
V gene: TRBV30
CDR3 protein: CAWRTSGRLQETQYF
CDR3 DNA: TGTGCCTGGAGGACTAGCGGGAGGTTACAAGAGACCCAGTACTTC

D gene: TRBD2
J gene: TRBJ2-6
clone size: NA
V gene: TRBV5-1
CDR3 protein: CATSTSGPSGANVLTF
CDR3 DNA: TGCGCCACCTCGACTAGCGGGCCCTCTGGGGCCAACGTCCTGACTTTC

D gene: NA
J gene: TRBJ1-2
clone size: NA
V gene: TRBV20-1
CDR3 protein: CSARVETGGYTF
CDR3 DNA: TGCAGTGCTAGGGTCGAGACTGGTGGCTACACCTTC

D gene: TRBD1
J gene: TRBJ2-5
clone size: NA
V gene: TRBV6-1
CDR3 protein: CASSKGQNQETQYF
CDR3 DNA: TGTGCCAGCAGTAAGGGACAGAACCAAGAGACCCAGTACTTC

D gene: TRBD1
J gene: TRBJ1-2
clone size: few
V gene: TRBV5-5
CDR3 protein: CASSSPGGGRNYGYTF
CDR3 DNA: TGTGCCAGCAGCTCTCCAGGGGGCGGGCGGAACTATGGCTACACCTTC

D gene: NA
J gene: TRBJ2-1
clone size: many
V gene: TRBV20-1
CDR3 protein: CSARDGGGRHEQFF
CDR3 DNA: TGCAGTGCTAGAGATGGGGGGGGGCGACATGAGCAGTTCTTC

D gene: TRBD2
J gene: TRBJ2-2
clone size: many
V gene: TRBV5-1
CDR3 protein: CASSTGRLALGTGELFF
CDR3 DNA: TGCGCCAGCAGCACAGGCCGACTAGCGCTCGGCACCGGGGAGCTGTTTTTT

D gene: TRBD1
J gene: TRBJ1-3
clone size: NA
V gene: TRBV7-9
CDR3 protein: CASSPTGVIGNTIYF
CDR3 DNA: TGTGCCAGCAGCCCTACAGGGGTAATTGGAAACACCATATATTTT

D gene: NA
J gene: TRBJ2-1
clone size: NA
V gene: TRBV5-4
CDR3 protein: CASSPLSSGVDEQFF
CDR3 DNA: TGTGCCAGCAGCCCCTTGTCGTCGGGTGTGGATGAGCAGTTCTTC

D gene: TRBD2
J gene: TRBJ2-7
clone size: many
V gene: TRBV9
CDR3 protein: CASSAGTSASYEQYF
CDR3 DNA: TGTGCCAGCAGCGCCGGGACTAGCGCTTCCTACGAGCAGTACTTC

D gene: TRBD1
J gene: TRBJ1-4
clone size: many
V gene: TRBV28
CDR3 protein: CASSLYRGTNEKLFF
CDR3 DNA: TGTGCCAGCAGTCTCTACAGGGGGACTAATGAAAAACTGTTTTTT

D gene: NA
J gene: TRBJ2-7
clone size: few
V gene: TRBV10-3
CDR3 protein: CAISEELGGKNEQYF
CDR3 DNA: TGTGCCATCAGTGAGGAGTTGGGCGGGAAGAACGAGCAGTACTTC

D gene: TRBD2
J gene: TRBJ2-7
clone size: few
V gene: TRBV14
CDR3 protein: CASSQAGGPSYEQYF
CDR3 DNA: TGTGCCAGCAGCCAAGCGGGGGGACCCTCCTACGAGCAGTACTTC

D gene: NA
J gene: TRBJ2-6
clone size: many
V gene: TRBV2
CDR3 protein: CASSEYLPPASGANVLTF
CDR3 DNA: TGTGCCAGCAGTGAGTATTTGCCGCCAGCCTCTGGGGCCAACGTCCTGACTTTC

D gene: NA
J gene: TRBJ2-3
clone size: NA
V gene: TRBV2
CDR3 protein: CASRIGGSVSTDTQYF
CDR3 DNA: TGTGCCAGCAGAATTGGAGGGAGTGTAAGCACAGATACGCAGTATTTT

D gene: NA
J gene: TRBJ2-7
clone size: many
V gene: TRBV20-1
CDR3 protein: CSASSRGGYEQYF
CDR3 DNA: TGCAGTGCTAGCTCCAGGGGGGGCTACGAGCAGTACTTC

D gene: TRBD1
J gene: TRBJ1-1
clone size: few
V gene: TRBV6-1
CDR3 protein: CASSDWDRGPNTEAFF
CDR3 DNA: TGTGCCAGCAGTGATTGGGACAGGGGACCGAACACTGAAGCTTTCTTT

D gene: TRBD1
J gene: TRBJ2-2
clone size: NA
V gene: TRBV11-2
CDR3 protein: CASAGQGYTGELFF
CDR3 DNA: TGTGCCAGCGCGGGACAGGGTTACACCGGGGAGCTGTTTTTT

D gene: TRBD1
J gene: TRBJ1-5
clone size: few
V gene: TRBV9
CDR3 protein: CASSAQGARNQPQHF
CDR3 DNA: TGTGCCAGCAGCGCCCAGGGGGCGCGCAATCAGCCCCAGCATTTT

D gene: TRBD1
J gene: TRBJ2-7
clone size: NA
V gene: TRBV6-5
CDR3 protein: CASSYSLDRAGEQYF
CDR3 DNA: TGTGCCAGCAGTTACTCCCTAGACAGGGCTGGCGAGCAGTACTTC

D gene: TRBD2
J gene: TRBJ2-7
clone size: few
V gene: TRBV4-1
CDR3 protein: CASSQVLSGTTYEQYF
CDR3 DNA: TGCGCCAGCAGCCAGGTCCTTAGCGGGACAACCTACGAGCAGTACTTC

D gene: NA
J gene: TRBJ2-2
clone size: few
V gene: TRBV10-3
CDR3 protein: CATLPAGSWELVF
CDR3 DNA: TGTGCCACCCTCCCGGCGGGTTCCTGGGAGCTGGTTTTT

D gene: NA
J gene: TRBJ2-5
clone size: many
V gene: TRBV2
CDR3 protein: CASNWREQETQYF
CDR3 DNA: TGTGCCAGCAATTGGAGGGAGCAAGAGACCCAGTACTTC

D gene: TRBD1
J gene: TRBJ2-5
clone size: NA
V gene: TRBV5-1
CDR3 protein: CASSLEDRVPQYF
CDR3 DNA: TGCGCCAGCAGCTTGGAGGACAGGGTCCCCCAGTACTTC

D gene: NA
J gene: TRBJ2-5
clone size: many
V gene: TRBV2
CDR3 protein: CASSETPKIQETQYF
CDR3 DNA: TGTGCCAGCAGTGAAACCCCCAAAATCCAAGAGACCCAGTACTTC

D gene: TRBD2
J gene: TRBJ2-1
clone size: few
V gene: TRBV6-2/TRBV6-3
CDR3 protein: CASSFSGLAGGHEQFF
CDR3 DNA: TGTGCCAGCAGTTTTTCCGGACTAGCGGGAGGACATGAGCAGTTCTTC

D gene: NA
J gene: TRBJ1-2
clone size: many
V gene: TRBV7-6
CDR3 protein: CASSLGGGDGYTF
CDR3 DNA: TGTGCCAGCAGCTTAGGGGGGGGGGATGGCTACACCTTC

D gene: NA
J gene: TRBJ2-1
clone size: many
V gene: TRBV5-5
CDR3 protein: CASSLSWANNEQFF
CDR3 DNA: TGTGCCAGCAGCTTGTCATGGGCTAACAATGAGCAGTTCTTC

D gene: NA
J gene: TRBJ2-2
clone size: NA
V gene: TRBV6-1
CDR3 protein: CASRGWGHIWDTGELFF
CDR3 DNA: TGTGCCAGCAGAGGGTGGGGACACATATGGGACACCGGGGAGCTGTTTTTT

D gene: NA
J gene: TRBJ2-3
clone size: NA
V gene: TRBV6-1
CDR3 protein: CASSRQKNLVTDTQYF
CDR3 DNA: TGTGCCAGCAGCCGACAAAAAAACCTAGTCACAGATACGCAGTATTTT